The rows below give T cell receptor beta chains drawn from one sample of a study of PD-1 blockade in classical Hodgkin lymphoma. Generated by immunoSEQ multiplex PCR, the TCRdb table keeps only in-frame clones and is missing some. The sample contains 43,000 or so clones, approximately 70% of which appear only once. The sample here was peripheral blood mononuclear cells (PBMCs), taken at baseline. Source of these receptors: a human donor with classical Hodgkin lymphoma. Each CDR3 is given with its conserved first and last residue. D genes are given only for firm matches. Rows may omit the clone size; those that give it use once, few, many or a size class.

TRBJ1-1 | . | . | TRBV7-6 | TGTGCCAGCAGCTTAGTTTCAGGGAACACTGAAGCTTTCTTT | CASSLVSGNTEAFF
TRBJ2-3 | . | . | TRBV14 | TGTGCCAGCAGCCAAGCAGGGGCAGATACGCAGTATTTT | CASSQAGADTQYF
TRBJ2-3 | . | . | TRBV6-4 | TGTGCCAGCAGTGTCGGACGGACACCAAGCACAGATACGCAGTATTTT | CASSVGRTPSTDTQYF
TRBJ1-2 | . | . | TRBV27 | TGTGCCAGCAGTTTAGGGTCCTCCTCCCCTTATGGCTACACCTTC | CASSLGSSSPYGYTF
TRBJ1-1 | . | TRBD1 | TRBV30 | TGTGCCTGGAGTCGTTCCCAGGGGGTACCCACTGAAGCTTTCTTT | CAWSRSQGVPTEAFF
TRBJ2-6 | once | TRBD1 | TRBV5-1 | TGCGCCAGCAGCTTTGGGACAGGGGTCTCTGGGGCCAACGTCCTGACTTTC | CASSFGTGVSGANVLTF
TRBJ2-3 | . | TRBD2 | TRBV18 | TGTGCCAGCTCACTCCTTAGCGGGAGCGGGACAGATACGCAGTATTTT | CASSLLSGSGTDTQYF
TRBJ2-1 | . | . | TRBV9 | TGTGCCAGCAGCGTAGATACACAAGGATACAATGAGCAGTTCTTC | CASSVDTQGYNEQFF
TRBJ2-1 | . | . | TRBV9 | TGTGCCAGCAGCGTAGATGGGGCGGGACGCTACAATGAGCAGTTCTTC | CASSVDGAGRYNEQFF
TRBJ2-4 | once | TRBD2 | TRBV9 | TGTGCCAGCAGCGTCGGGACTAGCGGGGATCAGTACTTC | CASSVGTSGDQYF
TRBJ2-5 | once | TRBD2 | TRBV7-8 | TGTGCCAGCAGCTGGGAACCGGGACTAGCGGGGCAAGAGACCCAGTACTTC | CASSWEPGLAGQETQYF
TRBJ2-2 | . | . | TRBV15 | TGTGCCACGATGACCGGGGAGCTGTTTTTT | CATMTGELFF
TRBJ2-7 | . | . | TRBV7-9 | TGTGCCAGCAGCCTATCGACAGAAACCTACGAGCAGTACTTC | CASSLSTETYEQYF
TRBJ2-6 | . | . | TRBV19 | TGTGCCAGCGACCCTAACCCCCTCTCTGGGGCCAACGTCCTGACTTTC | CASDPNPLSGANVLTF